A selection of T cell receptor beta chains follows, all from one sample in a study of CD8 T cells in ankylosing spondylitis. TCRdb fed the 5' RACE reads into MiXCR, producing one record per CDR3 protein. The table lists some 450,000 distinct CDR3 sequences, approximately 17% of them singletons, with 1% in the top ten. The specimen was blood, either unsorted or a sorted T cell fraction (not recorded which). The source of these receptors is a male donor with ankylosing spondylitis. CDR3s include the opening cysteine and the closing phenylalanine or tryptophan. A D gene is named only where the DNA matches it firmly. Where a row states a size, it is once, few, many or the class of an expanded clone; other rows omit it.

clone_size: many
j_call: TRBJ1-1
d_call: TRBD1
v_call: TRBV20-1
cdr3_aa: CSARAGQSNTEAFF
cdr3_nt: TGCAGTGCTAGGGCGGGACAGTCGAACACTGAAGCTTTCTTT

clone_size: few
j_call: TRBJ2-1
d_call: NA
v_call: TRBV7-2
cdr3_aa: CASTPAGSEQFF
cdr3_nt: TGTGCCAGCACCCCCGCGGGGAGTGAGCAGTTCTTC

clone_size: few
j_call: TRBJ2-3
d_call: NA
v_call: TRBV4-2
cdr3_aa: CASSHDRQVSYSTDTQYF
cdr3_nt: TGTGCCAGCAGCCACGACCGACAGGTCAGCTATAGCACAGATACGCAGTATTTT

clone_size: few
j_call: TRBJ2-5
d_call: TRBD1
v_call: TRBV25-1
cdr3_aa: CASSEAGGAGTQYF
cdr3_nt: TGTGCCAGCAGTGAAGCAGGGGGCGCGGGGACCCAGTACTTC

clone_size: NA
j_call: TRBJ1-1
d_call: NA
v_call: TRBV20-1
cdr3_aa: CSAPGQRVTSPEAFF
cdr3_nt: TGCAGTGCTCCAGGACAGCGGGTAACTTCCCCTGAAGCTTTCTTT

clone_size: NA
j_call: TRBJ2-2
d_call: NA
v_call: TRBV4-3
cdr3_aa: CASSPEGEARAGELFF
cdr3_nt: TGCGCCAGCAGCCCCGAGGGAGAGGCTCGCGCCGGGGAGCTGTTTTTT

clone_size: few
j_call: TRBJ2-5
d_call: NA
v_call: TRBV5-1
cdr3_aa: CASSLGALGQETQYF
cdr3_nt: TGCGCCAGCAGCCTCGGGGCGCTGGGACAAGAGACCCAGTACTTC

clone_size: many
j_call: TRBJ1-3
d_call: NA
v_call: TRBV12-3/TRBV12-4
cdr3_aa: CASSFNTRNSGNTIYF
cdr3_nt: TGTGCCAGCAGTTTTAATACACGGAACTCTGGAAACACCATATATTTT

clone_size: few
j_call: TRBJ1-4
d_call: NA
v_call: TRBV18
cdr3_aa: CASSPELPAHHEKLFF
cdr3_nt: TGTGCCAGCTCACCGGAACTTCCGGCGCACCATGAAAAACTGTTTTTT

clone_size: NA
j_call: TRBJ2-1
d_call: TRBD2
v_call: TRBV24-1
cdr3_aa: CATSDFSGVTSGTYNEQFF
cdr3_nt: TGTGCCACCAGTGATTTCAGTGGGGTAACTAGCGGGACCTACAATGAGCAGTTCTTC

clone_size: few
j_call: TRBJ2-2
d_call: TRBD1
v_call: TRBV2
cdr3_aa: CASRGDRGIGELFF
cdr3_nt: TGTGCCAGCAGGGGGGACAGGGGTATCGGGGAGCTGTTTTTT

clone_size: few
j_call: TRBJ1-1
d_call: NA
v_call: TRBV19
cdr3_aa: CASGGQAGRTEAFF
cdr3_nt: TGTGCCAGTGGGGGGCAGGCGGGAAGGACTGAAGCTTTCTTT

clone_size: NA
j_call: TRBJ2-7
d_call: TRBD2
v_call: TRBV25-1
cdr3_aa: CASLASGLTAYEQYF
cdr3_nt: TGTGCCAGCCTTGCGTCGGGACTAACGGCCTACGAGCAGTACTTC

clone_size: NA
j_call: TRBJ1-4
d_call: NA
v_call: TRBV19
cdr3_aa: CASSIPGERTNEKLFF
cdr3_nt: TGTGCCAGTAGTATACCCGGGGAGAGGACTAATGAAAAACTGTTTTTT

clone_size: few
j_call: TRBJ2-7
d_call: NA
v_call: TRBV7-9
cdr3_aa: CASSSSPGGSSYEQYF
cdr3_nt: TGTGCCAGCAGCTCATCTCCGGGGGGCAGCTCCTACGAGCAGTACTTC

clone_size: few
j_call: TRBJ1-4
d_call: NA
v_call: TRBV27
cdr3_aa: CASSPNRPGGAEKLFF
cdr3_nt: TGTGCCAGCAGTCCCAATAGACCCGGGGGGGCTGAAAAACTGTTTTTT

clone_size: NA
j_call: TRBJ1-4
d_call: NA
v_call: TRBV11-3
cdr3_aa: CASSQQGSEKLFF
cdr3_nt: TGTGCCAGCAGCCAACAGGGTAGTGAAAAACTGTTTTTT

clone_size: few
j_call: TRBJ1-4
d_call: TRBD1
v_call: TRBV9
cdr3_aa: CASSQDRTNEKLFF
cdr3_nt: TGTGCCAGCAGCCAGGACAGGACTAATGAAAAACTGTTTTTT

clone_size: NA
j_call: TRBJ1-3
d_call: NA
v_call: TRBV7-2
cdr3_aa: CASSLDFGGNTIYF
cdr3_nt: TGTGCCAGCAGCTTAGATTTCGGTGGAAACACCATATATTTT

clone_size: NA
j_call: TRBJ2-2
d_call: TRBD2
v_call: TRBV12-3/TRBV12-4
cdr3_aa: CASTLGGTGELFF
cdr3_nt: TGTGCCAGCACCCTGGGAGGGACCGGGGAGCTGTTTTTT

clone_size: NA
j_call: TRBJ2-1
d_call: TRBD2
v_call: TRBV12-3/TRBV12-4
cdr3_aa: CASSLPGLAGGYGEQFF
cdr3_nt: TGTGCCAGCAGTTTACCCGGACTAGCGGGAGGGTACGGTGAGCAGTTCTTC

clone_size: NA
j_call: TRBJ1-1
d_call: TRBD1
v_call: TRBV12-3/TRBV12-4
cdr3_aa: CASRTGEAEAFF
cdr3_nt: TGTGCCAGCAGGACAGGGGAGGCTGAAGCTTTCTTT

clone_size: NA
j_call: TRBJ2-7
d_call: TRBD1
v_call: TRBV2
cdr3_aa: CASRNRGHEQYF
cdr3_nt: TGTGCCAGCAGGAACAGGGGACACGAGCAGTACTTC

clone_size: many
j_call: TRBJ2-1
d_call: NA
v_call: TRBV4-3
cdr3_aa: CASSQDVPRRGIYNEQFF
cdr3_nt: TGCGCCAGCAGCCAAGACGTCCCTCGCAGGGGAATTTACAATGAGCAGTTCTTC

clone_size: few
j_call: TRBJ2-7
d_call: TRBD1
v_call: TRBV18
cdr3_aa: CASSPGQNSYEQYF
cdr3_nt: TGTGCCAGCTCCCCGGGACAGAACTCCTACGAGCAGTACTTC

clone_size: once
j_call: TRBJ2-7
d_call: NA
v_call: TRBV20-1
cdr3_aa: CSARELGDEQYF
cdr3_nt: TGCAGTGCTAGGGAGCTGGGGGACGAGCAGTACTTC

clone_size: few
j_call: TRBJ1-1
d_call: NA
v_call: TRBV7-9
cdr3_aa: CASSFFMDGEAFF
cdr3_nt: TGTGCCAGCAGCTTTTTTATGGACGGTGAAGCTTTCTTT

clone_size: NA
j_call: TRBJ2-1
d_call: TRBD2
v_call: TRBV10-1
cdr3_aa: CASSENQGLASNEQFF
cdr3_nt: TGCGCCAGCAGTGAAAACCAGGGACTAGCAAGCAATGAGCAGTTCTTC

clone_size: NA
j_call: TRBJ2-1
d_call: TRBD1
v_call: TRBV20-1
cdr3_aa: CSASDRVIHNEQFF
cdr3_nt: TGCAGTGCTTCGGACAGGGTTATCCACAATGAGCAGTTCTTC

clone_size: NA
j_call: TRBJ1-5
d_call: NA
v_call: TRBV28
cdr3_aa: CASSRQGGGQPQHF
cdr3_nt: TGTGCCAGCAGCCGCCAGGGTGGGGGTCAGCCCCAGCATTTT

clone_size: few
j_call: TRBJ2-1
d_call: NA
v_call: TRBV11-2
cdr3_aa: CASSLKWRTGSRNEQFF
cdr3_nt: TGTGCCAGCAGCTTGAAGTGGAGAACTGGATCCCGCAATGAGCAGTTCTTC

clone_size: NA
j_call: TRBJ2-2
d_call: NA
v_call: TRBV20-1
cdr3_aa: CSARDRVAGELFF
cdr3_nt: TGCAGTGCTAGAGATAGGGTGGCCGGGGAGCTGTTTTTT

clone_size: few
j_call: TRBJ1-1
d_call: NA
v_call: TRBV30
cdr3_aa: CACGNGGNTEAFF
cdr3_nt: TGTGCCTGTGGGAACGGGGGGAACACTGAAGCTTTCTTT

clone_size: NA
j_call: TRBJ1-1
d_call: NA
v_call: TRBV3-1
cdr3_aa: CASSQARTANTEAFF
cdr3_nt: TGTGCCAGCAGCCAAGCCCGGACGGCTAACACTGAAGCTTTCTTT

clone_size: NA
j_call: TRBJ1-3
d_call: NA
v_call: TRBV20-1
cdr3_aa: CSARVLGPRSGNTIYF
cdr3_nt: TGCAGTGCTAGAGTCCTGGGCCCCCGATCTGGAAACACCATATATTTT

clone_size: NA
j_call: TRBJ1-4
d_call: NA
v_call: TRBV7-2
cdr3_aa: CASSLMGGIGEKLFF
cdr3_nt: TGTGCCAGCAGCTTAATGGGGGGGATTGGTGAAAAACTGTTTTTT

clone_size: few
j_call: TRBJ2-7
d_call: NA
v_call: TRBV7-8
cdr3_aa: CASSGEYEQYF
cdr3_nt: TGTGCCAGCAGCGGCGAATACGAGCAGTACTTC

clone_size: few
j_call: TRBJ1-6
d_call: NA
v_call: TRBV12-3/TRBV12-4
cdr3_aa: CASGRPLHF
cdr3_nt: TGTGCCAGCGGACGCCCCCTCCACTTT

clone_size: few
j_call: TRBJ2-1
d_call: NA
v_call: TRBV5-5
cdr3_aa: CASSLGTTDEQFF
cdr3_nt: TGTGCCAGCAGCTTGGGGACCACTGATGAGCAGTTCTTC

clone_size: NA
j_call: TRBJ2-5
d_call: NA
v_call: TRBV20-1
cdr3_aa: CSARDLGETQYF
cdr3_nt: TGCAGTGCTAGAGACCTTGGGGAGACCCAGTACTTC

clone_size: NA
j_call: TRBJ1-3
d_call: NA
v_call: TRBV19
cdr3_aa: CASRGTDTGGNTIYF
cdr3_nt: TGTGCCAGTAGAGGGACGGATACAGGAGGAAACACCATATATTTT

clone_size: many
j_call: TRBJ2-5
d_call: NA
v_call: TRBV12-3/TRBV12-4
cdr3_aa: CASSSNSLAEETQYF
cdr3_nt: TGTGCCAGCAGTTCTAATAGTCTGGCGGAAGAGACCCAGTACTTC

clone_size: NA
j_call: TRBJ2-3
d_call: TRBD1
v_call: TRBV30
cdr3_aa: CAWTGGDTQYF
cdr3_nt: TGTGCCTGGACAGGGGGAGATACGCAGTATTTT

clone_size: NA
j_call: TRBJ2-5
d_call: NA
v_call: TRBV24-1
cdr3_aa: CATSEFGTRETQYF
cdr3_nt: TGTGCCACCAGTGAATTCGGGACTCGGGAGACCCAGTACTTC

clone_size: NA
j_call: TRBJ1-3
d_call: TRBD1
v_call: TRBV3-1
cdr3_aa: CASSQGTGEDGNTIYF
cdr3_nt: TGTGCCAGCAGCCAAGGGACAGGGGAAGATGGAAACACCATATATTTT

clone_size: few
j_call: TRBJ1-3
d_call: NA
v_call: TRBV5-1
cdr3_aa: CASTEGGFAGNTIYF
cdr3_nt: TGCGCCAGCACCGAGGGGGGCTTCGCCGGAAACACCATATATTTT